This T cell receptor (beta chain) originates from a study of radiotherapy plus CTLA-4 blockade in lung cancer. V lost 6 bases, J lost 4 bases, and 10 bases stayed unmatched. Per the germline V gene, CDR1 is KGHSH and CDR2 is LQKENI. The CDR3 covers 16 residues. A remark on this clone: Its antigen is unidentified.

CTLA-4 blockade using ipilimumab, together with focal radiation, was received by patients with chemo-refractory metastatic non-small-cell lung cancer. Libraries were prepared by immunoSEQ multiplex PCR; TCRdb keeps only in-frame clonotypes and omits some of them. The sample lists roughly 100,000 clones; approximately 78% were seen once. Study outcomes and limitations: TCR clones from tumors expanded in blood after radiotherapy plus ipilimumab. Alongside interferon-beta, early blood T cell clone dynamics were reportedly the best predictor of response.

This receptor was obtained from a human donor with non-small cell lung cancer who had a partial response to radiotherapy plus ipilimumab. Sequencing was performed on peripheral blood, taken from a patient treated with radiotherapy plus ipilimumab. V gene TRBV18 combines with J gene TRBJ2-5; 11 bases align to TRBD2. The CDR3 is CASSRETSGNGETQYF. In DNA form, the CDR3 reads TGTGCCAGCTCCCGAGAGACTAGCGGGAATGGAGAGACCCAGTACTTC.